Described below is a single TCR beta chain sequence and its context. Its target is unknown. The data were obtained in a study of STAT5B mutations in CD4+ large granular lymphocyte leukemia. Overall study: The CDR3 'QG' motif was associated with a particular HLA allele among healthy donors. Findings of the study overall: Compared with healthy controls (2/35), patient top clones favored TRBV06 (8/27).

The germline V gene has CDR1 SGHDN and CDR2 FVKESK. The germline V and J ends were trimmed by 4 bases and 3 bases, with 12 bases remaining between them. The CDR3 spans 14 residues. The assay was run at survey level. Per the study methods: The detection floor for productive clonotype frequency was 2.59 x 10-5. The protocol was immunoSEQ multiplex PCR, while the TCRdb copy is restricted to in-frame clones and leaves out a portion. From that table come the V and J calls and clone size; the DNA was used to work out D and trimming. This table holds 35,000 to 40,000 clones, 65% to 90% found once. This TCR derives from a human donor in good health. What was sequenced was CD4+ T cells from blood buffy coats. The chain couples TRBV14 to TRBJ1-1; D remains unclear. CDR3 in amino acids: CASSRHITDTEAFF. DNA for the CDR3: TGTGCCAGCAGCCGGCATATTACAGACACTGAAGCTTTCTTT.